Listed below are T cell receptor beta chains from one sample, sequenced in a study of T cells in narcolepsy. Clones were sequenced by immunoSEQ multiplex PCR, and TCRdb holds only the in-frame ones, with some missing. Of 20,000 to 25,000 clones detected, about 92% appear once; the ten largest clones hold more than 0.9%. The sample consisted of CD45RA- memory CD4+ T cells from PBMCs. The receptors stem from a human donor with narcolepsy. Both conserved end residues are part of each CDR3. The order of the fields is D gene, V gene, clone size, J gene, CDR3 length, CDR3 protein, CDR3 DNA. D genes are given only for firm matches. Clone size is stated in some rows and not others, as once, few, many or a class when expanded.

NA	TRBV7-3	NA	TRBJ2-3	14	CASSLWGNTDTQYF	TGTGCCAGCAGCTTATGGGGTAACACAGATACGCAGTATTTT
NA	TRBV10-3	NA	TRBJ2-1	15	CAISERALRDNEQFF	TGTGCCATCAGTGAACGGGCCCTTAGGGACAATGAGCAGTTCTTC
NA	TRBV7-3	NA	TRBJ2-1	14	CASSFDRAYNEQFF	TGTGCCAGCAGCTTCGATAGGGCATACAATGAGCAGTTCTTC
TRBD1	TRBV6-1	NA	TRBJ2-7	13	CASSNRGYYEQYF	TGTGCCAGCAGTAACAGGGGGTACTACGAGCAGTACTTC
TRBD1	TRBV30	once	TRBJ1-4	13	CAWLDRGLEKLFF	TGTGCCTGGCTGGACAGGGGGCTGGAAAAACTGTTTTTT
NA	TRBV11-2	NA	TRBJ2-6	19	CASSYQTGSAGSGANVLTF	TGTGCCAGCAGCTACCAAACAGGTTCGGCTGGATCTGGGGCCAACGTCCTGACTTTC
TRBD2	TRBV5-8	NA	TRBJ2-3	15	CASSLRLAGADTQYF	TGTGCCAGCAGCTTGAGACTAGCGGGAGCAGATACGCAGTATTTT
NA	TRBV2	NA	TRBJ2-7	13	CASSEPGGYEQYF	TGTGCCAGCAGTGAACCTGGGGGCTACGAGCAGTACTTC
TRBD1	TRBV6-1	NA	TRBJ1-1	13	CASTNTGGTEAFF	TGTGCCAGCACAAATACAGGGGGCACTGAAGCTTTCTTT
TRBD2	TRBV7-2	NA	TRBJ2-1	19	CASSIQPGLAGGGYNEQFF	TGTGCCAGCAGCATCCAGCCGGGACTAGCGGGAGGGGGGTACAATGAGCAGTTCTTC
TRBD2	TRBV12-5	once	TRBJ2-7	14	CASGPGGPRGEQYF	TGTGCTAGTGGTCCGGGGGGACCTCGTGGCGAGCAGTACTTC
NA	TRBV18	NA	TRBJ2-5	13	CASSPRGSETQYF	TGTGCCAGCTCACCCCGGGGATCGGAGACCCAGTACTTC
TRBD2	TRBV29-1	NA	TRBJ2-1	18	CSVAVTGLAGYSYNEQFF	TGCAGCGTTGCGGTCACGGGGCTAGCGGGCTACTCCTACAATGAGCAGTTCTTC
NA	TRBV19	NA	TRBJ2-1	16	CASSPQPGNAYNEQFF	TGTGCCAGTAGTCCCCAACCTGGAAATGCCTACAATGAGCAGTTCTTC
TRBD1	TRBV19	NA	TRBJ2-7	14	CASSYSGTGMGQYF	TGTGCCAGTAGTTACTCCGGGACAGGGATGGGGCAGTACTTC
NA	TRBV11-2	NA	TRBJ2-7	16	CASSSLGQRTKFGQYF	TGTGCCAGCAGCTCGCTCGGACAGAGGACGAAGTTCGGGCAGTACTTC
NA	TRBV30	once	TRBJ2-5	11	CAGNRRETQYF	TGTGCCGGGAACCGCCGGGAGACCCAGTACTTC
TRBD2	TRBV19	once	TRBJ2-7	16	CASRANPAGVSYEQYF	TGTGCCAGTAGAGCGAACCCAGCGGGAGTTTCCTACGAGCAGTACTTC
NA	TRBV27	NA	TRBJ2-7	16	CASGSKGRAFGYEQYF	TGTGCCAGCGGCTCAAAAGGGAGAGCCTTTGGCTACGAGCAGTACTTC